This TCR beta chain originates from a study of Tregs in tolerant kidney transplant recipients. Comment on this clone: The antigen is undetermined.

The V gene's germline CDR1 is SGHRS and CDR2 YFSETQ. V was pared by 2 bases and J by 0 bases, with 5 bases of the junction left unmatched. This CDR3 contains 15 residues. TCRdb keeps only in-frame clones here, not all; method: immunoSEQ multiplex PCR. The profile shows roughly 80,000 clones, 95% to 98% of them singletons. Points from the study as a whole: Antigen-driven expansion was suggested because donor-specific Tregs expanded more than all Tregs in tolerant patients. Some patients' samples used different primers over time, so nucleotide sequences weren't comparable. Expanding Tregs on activated donor B cells appeared to best identify donor-specific TCRbeta clones.

The sequence was collected from a human donor who received a combined kidney and bone marrow transplant. The chain employs TRBV5-1 and TRBJ2-7; 7 nucleotides match TRBD1. The sample consisted of CD4+ T cells from blood, taken before the transplant. The CDR3 DNA reads TGCGCCAGCAGCTTCCTGACAGGGCCCTCCTACGAGCAGTACTTC. Its protein is CASSFLTGPSYEQYF.